The clone carrying this T cell receptor beta chain was seen at least ten times. Its antigen is undetermined. The sample originates from a study of T cell repertoires in cytomegalovirus infection. Study-wide results and limits: In two of eight donors, the top clonotype was HLA-C-restricted CMV-specific.

TCRdb re-analysed the reads in MiXCR, keeping a single row per CDR3 protein. The sample lists about 490,000 distinct CDR3 sequences, approximately 17% occurring once. The germline V gene has CDR1 LNHDA and CDR2 SQIVND (reference sequence). This CDR3 contains 14 residues. The V and J ends lost 1 base and 1 base respectively, with 5 bases between them. This chain uses TRBV19 with TRBJ1-5; no reliable D call. The sequenced material came from CD8+ T cells from PBMCs. This TCR derives from a human donor in good health (CMV status not recorded). Some clones in this sample may be carry-over from other donors' samples. The CDR3 nucleotides are TGTGCCAGTAGTATAGGTTCGAGCAATCAGCCCCAGCATTTT. Translated: CASSIGSSNQPQHF.